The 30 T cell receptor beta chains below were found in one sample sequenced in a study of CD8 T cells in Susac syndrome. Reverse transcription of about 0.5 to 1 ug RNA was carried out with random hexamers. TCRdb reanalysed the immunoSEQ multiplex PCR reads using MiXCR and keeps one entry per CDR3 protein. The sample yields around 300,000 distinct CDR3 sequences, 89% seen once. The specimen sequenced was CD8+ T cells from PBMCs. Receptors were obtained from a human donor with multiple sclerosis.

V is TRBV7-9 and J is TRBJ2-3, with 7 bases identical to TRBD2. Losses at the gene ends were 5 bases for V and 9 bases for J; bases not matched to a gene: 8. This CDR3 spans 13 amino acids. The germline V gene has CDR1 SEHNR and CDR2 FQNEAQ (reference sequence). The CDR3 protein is CASSPRLADTQYF. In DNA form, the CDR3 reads TGTGCCAGCAGCCCGAGACTAGCTGACACGCAGTATTTT.

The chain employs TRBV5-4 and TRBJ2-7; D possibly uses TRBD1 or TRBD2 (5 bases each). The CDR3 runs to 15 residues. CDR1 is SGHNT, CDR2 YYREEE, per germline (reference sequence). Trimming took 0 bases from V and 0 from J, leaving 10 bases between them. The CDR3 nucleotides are TGTGCCAGCAGCTTGGGGGGACCGGGCTCCTACGAGCAGTACTTC. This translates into CASSLGGPGSYEQYF.

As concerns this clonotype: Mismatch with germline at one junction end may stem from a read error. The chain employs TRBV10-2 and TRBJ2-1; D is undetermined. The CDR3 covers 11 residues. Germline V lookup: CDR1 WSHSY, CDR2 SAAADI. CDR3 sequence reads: CASSESNEQFF. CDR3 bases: TGTGCCAGCAGTGAGTCCAATGAGCAGTTCTTC.

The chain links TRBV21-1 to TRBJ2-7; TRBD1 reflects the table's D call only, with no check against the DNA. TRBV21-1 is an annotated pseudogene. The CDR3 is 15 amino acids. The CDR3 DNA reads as TGTGCCAGCAGCAAAGGAGACCGGGGGGCCTACGAGCAGTACTTC. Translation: CASSKGDRGAYEQYF.

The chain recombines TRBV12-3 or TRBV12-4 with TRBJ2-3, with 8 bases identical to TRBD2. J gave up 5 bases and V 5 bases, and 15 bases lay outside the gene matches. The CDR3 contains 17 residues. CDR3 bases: TGTGCCAGCAGTCCCCGTGGAGCGGGAGTTCGCGGAGATACGCAGTATTTT. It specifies CASSPRGAGVRGDTQYF.

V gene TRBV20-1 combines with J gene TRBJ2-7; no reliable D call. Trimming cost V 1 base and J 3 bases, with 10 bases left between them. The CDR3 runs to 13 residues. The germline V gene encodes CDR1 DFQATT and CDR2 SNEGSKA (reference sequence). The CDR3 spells CSARGTDGYEQYF. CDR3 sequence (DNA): TGCAGTGCTAGAGGAACGGATGGCTACGAGCAGTACTTC.

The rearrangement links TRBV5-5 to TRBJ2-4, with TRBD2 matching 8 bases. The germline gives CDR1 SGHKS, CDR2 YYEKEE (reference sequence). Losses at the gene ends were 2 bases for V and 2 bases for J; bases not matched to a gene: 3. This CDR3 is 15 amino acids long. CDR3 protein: CASSFGGRSKNIQYF. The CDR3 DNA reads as TGTGCCAGCAGCTTCGGCGGGAGGTCCAAAAACATTCAGTACTTC. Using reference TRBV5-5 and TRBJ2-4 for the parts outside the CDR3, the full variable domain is DAGVTQSPTHLIKTRGQQVTLRCSPISGHKSVSWYQQVLGQGPQFIFQYYEKEERGRGNFPDRFSARQFPNYSSELNVNALLLGDSALYLCASSFGGRSKNIQYFGAGTRLSVL.

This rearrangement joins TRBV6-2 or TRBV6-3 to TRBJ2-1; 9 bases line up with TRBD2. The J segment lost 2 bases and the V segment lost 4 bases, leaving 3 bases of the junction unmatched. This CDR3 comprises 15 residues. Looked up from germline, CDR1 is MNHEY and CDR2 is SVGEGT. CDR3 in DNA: TGTGCCAGCAGTTTGGGACTAGCACCCTACAATGAGCAGTTCTTC. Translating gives CASSLGLAPYNEQFF.

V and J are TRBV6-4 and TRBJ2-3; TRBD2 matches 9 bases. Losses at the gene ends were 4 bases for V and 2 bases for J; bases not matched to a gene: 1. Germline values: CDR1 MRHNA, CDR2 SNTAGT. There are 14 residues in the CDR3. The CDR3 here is CASSGGGATDTQYF. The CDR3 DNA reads TGTGCCAGCAGTGGCGGGGGGGCCACAGATACGCAGTATTTT.

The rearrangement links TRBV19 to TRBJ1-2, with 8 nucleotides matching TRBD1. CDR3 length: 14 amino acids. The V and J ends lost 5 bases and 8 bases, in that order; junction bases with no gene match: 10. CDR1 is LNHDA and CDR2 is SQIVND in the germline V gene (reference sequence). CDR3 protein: CASSGPGQVDGYTF. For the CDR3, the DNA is TGTGCCAGTAGTGGGCCGGGACAGGTCGACGGCTACACCTTC.

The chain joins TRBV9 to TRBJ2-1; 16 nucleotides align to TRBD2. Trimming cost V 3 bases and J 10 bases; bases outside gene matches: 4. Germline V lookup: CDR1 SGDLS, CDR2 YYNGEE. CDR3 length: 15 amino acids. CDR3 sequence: CASSEGLAGGQEQFF. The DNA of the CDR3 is TGTGCCAGCAGCGAGGGACTAGCGGGAGGGCAAGAGCAGTTCTTC. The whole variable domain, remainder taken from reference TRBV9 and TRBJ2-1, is DSGVTQTPKHLITATGQRVTLRCSPRSGDLSVYWYQQSLDQGLQFLIQYYNGEERAKGNILERFSAQQFPDLHSELNLSSLELGDSALYFCASSEGLAGGQEQFFGPGTRLTVL.

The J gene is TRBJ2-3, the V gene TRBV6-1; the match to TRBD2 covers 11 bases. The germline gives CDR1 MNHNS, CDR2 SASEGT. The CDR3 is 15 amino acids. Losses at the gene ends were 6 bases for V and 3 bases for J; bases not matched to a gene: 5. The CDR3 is CASRTSGKFTDTQYF. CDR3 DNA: TGTGCCAGCAGGACTAGCGGGAAGTTTACAGATACGCAGTATTTT.

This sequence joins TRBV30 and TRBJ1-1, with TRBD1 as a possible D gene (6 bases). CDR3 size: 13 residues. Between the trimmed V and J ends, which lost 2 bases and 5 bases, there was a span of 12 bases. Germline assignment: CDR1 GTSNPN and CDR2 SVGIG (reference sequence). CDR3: CAWSWPGVTEAFF. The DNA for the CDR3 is TGTGCCTGGAGTTGGCCAGGGGTTACTGAAGCTTTCTTT.

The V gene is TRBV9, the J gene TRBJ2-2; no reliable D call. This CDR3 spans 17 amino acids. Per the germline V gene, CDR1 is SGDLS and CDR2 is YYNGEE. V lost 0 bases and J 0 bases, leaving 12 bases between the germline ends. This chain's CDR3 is CASSVANRGANTGELFF. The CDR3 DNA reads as TGTGCCAGCAGCGTAGCTAATCGCGGAGCGAACACCGGGGAGCTGTTTTTT.

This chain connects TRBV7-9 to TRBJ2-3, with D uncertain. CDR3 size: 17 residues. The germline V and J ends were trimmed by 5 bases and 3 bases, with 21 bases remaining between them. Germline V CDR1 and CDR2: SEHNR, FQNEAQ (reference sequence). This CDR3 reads CASSPLQAGRNTDTQYF. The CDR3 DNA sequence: TGTGCCAGCAGCCCACTTCAAGCCGGGCGGAATACAGATACGCAGTATTTT. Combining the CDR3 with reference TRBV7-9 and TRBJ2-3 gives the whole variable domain DTGVSQNPRHKITKRGQNVTFRCDPISEHNRLYWYRQTLGQGPEFLTYFQNEAQLEKSRLLSDRFSAERPKGSFSTLEIQRTEQGDSAMYLCASSPLQAGRNTDTQYFGPGTRLTVL.

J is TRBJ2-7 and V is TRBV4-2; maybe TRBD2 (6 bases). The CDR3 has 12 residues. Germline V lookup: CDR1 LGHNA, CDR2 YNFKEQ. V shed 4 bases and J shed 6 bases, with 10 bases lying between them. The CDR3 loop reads CASSPVGGEQYF. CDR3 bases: TGTGCCAGCAGCCCGGTGGGGGGCGAGCAGTACTTC.

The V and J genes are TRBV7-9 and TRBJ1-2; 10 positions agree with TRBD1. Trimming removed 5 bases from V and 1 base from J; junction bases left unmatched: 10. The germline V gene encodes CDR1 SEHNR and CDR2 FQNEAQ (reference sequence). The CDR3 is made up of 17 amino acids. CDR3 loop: CASSPRTGGEVNYGYTF. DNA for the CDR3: TGTGCCAGCAGCCCCCGGACAGGGGGTGAAGTTAACTATGGCTACACCTTC.

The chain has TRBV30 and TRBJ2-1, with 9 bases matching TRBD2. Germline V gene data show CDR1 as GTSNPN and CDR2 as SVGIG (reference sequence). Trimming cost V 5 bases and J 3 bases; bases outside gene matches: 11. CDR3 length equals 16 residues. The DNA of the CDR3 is TGTGCCTGGCTCCAACTAGCGGGCGCTCGCTACAATGAGCAGTTCTTC. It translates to CAWLQLAGARYNEQFF.

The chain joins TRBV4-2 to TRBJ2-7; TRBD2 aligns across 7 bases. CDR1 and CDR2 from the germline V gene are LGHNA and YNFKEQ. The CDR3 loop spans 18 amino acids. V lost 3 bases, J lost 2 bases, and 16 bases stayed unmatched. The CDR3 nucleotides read TGTGCCAGCAGCCATCCCCCGGAGGGAGGGTATGGGGCCTACGAGCAGTACTTC. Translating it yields CASSHPPEGGYGAYEQYF.

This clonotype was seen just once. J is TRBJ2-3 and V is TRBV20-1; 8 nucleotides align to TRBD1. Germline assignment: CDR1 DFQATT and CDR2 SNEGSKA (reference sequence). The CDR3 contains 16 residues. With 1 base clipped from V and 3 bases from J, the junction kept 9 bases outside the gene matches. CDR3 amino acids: CSARGRKGQATDTQYF. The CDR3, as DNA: TGCAGTGCTAGAGGACGTAAGGGACAGGCGACAGATACGCAGTATTTT.

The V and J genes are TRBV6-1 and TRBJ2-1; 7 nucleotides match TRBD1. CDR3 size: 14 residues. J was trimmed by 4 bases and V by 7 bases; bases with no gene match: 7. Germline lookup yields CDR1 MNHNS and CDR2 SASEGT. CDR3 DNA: TGTGCCAGCACCGACTGGGACAGATACAATGAGCAGTTCTTC. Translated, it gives CASTDWDRYNEQFF.

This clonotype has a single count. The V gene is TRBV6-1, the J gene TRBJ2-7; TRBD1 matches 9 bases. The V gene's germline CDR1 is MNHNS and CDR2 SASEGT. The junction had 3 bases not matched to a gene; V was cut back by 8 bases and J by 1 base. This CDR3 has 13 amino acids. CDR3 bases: TGTGCCAGCCGGACAGGGGAGTCCTACGAGCAGTACTTC. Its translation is CASRTGESYEQYF.

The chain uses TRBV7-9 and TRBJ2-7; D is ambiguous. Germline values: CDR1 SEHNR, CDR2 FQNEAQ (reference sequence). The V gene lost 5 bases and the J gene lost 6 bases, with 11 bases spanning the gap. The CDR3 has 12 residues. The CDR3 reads CASSPHQSEQYF. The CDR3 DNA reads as TGTGCCAGCAGCCCACACCAGAGCGAGCAGTACTTC. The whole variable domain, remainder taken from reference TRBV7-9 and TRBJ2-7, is DTGVSQNPRHKITKRGQNVTFRCDPISEHNRLYWYRQTLGQGPEFLTYFQNEAQLEKSRLLSDRFSAERPKGSFSTLEIQRTEQGDSAMYLCASSPHQSEQYFGPGTRLTVT.

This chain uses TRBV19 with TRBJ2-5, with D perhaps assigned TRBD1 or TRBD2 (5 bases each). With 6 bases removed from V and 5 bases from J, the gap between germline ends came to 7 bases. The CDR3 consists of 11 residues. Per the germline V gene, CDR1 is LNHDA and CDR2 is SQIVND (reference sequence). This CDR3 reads CASRWGETQYF. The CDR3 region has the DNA TGTGCCAGTAGATGGGGGGAGACCCAGTACTTC.

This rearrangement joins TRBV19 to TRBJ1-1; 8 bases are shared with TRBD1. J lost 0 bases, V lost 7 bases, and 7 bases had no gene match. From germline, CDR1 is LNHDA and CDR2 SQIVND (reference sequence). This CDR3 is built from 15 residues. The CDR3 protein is CASMVRGRLNTEAFF. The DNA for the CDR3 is TGTGCCAGTATGGTCAGGGGGCGACTGAACACTGAAGCTTTCTTT.

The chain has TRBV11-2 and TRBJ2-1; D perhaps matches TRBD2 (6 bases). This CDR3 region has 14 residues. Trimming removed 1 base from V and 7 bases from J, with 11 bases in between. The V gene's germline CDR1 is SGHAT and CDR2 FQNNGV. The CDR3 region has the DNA TGTGCCAGCAGCTTAGCGGGAGTTTATAATGAGCAGTTCTTC. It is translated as CASSLAGVYNEQFF.

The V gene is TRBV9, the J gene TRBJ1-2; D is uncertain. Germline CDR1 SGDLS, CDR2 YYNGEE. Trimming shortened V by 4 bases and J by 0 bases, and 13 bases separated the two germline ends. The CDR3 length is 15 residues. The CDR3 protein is CASSPYQEANYGYTF. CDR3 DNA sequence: TGTGCCAGCAGCCCATATCAGGAGGCTAACTATGGCTACACCTTC.

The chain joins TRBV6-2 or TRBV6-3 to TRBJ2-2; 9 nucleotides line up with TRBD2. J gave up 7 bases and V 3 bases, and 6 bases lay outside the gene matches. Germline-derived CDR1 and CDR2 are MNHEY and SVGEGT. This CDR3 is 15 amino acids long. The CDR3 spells CASSYPFSGSGELFF. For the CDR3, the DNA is TGTGCCAGCAGTTATCCCTTTAGCGGGAGCGGGGAGCTGTTTTTT.

CDR3 DNA sequence: TGCAGCGTACCCACAGGGGAGGGTGGCTACACCTTC. Protein sequence: CSVPTGEGGYTF. This sequence joins TRBV29-1 and TRBJ1-2; 7 bases agree with TRBD1. Looked up from germline, CDR1 is SQVTM and CDR2 is ANQGSEA. This CDR3 has 12 amino acids. The V gene end was trimmed by 6 bases and the J gene end by 7 bases; junction bases not matched to a gene: 8.

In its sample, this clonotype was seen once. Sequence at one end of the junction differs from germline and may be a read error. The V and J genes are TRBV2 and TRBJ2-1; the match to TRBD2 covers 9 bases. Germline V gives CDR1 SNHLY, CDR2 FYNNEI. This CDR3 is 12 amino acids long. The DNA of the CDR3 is TGTGCCAGCAGTGAATGGACTAGCGAGTGCCTCTTC. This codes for CASSEWTSECLF.